This T cell receptor (beta chain) was profiled in a study of identical twins (dated by TCRdb to the mid-2010s). The study in broad terms: TCR alpha and beta repertoires from monozygotic twins, unrelated adults of various ages and cord blood were deep-sequenced to test whether fetal clonotypes persist. To rule out contamination, the twin experiments were replicated at different times with different library preparation protocols.

Between the V and J ends, shortened by 2 bases and 5 bases respectively, the junction contains 12 bases. The CDR3, from cysteine to phenylalanine, totals 15 residues. Just CDR3 DNA is preserved here, 45 bases in frame from base 1. CDR1 MDHEN and CDR2 SYDVKM are derived from the germline V gene. Regarding this clonotype: Its antigen is currently not known. Nothing much larger sits one base from this clone, and base qualities are not available.

Every donor in the study was a healthy Caucasian. General study outcomes and caveats: Compared with coincidental sharing between unrelated individuals, out-of-frame TCR alpha sequences shared between twins showed an excess of sequences with low generation probability. Excess twin sharing in beta out-of-frame sequences was weaker because fewer shared sequences lowered the signal-to-noise ratio. In monozygotic twins, out-of-frame TCR alpha sharing was systematically underestimated by recombination models, although the models agreed with sharing between unrelated individuals. Invariant T cells such as MAIT and iNKT could partly confound zero-insertion analyses, although diverse VJ usage argued against such confounding for most clonotypes. Conclusions relied on cross-sectional statistical analysis, since the same donors could not be followed over many years. Fewer insertions were carried by abundant cord blood beta clonotypes, a similar but weaker trend appeared in young adult naive repertoires, and no such trend appeared in memory repertoires.

Libraries were constructed by 5' RACE. Instrument on record: Illumina HiSeq 2000. A universal primer binding site was added through template switching, and the final cDNA carried a unique molecular identifier so that TCR cDNA molecules could be counted accurately. Specific primers in the conserved constant-segment region were used to synthesize first-strand cDNA for the TCR alpha and beta chains. To control for contamination, every cDNA library was double barcoded, receiving both a SMART-Mk sample barcode and Illumina barcodes. TruSeq adapter sequences along with Illumina sample barcodes were introduced in two successive PCR steps. Sequencing of the TCR alpha and beta cDNA libraries was done on the Illumina HiSeq platform using custom primers. Concerning the study's data processing: Unique molecular identifiers were extracted from raw reads with MiGEC, and CDR3 positions were determined with MiXCR. For each individual, recombination models were inferred using an EM algorithm with the repgenHMM and IGoR tools. Shared clonotypes were analyzed with the tcR package in R, and sharing was normalized by the product of cloneset sizes. Out-of-frame nonproductive sequences were analyzed to study raw recombination free of thymic and clonal selection effects. TCRdb ran its own pipeline on the public reads, namely fastp trimming at Q25 and MiXCR clone calling, and kept in-frame beta chains. For every CDR3 protein sequence, its rows merge into one entry that carries the most common genes and DNA. What appears here as the V and J calls and clone size reflects TCRdb's work, not the paper's. For this sample there are approximately 1.8 million distinct CDR3 sequences; about 30% appear just once. The ten top clones hold 0.25% to 0.3% of the sample.

Input material: cord blood. The chain couples TRBV28 to TRBJ2-2, with TRBD1 as a weak D call on 7 bases. This clonotype originated in a newborn girl in good health. For the CDR3, the sequence is CASSLPPGGTGELFF. The bases read TGTGCCAGCAGTTTACCCCCAGGGGGGACCGGGGAGCTGTTTTTT.